Listed below are T cell receptor beta chains from one sample, sequenced in a study of blood T cell repertoires in COVID-19. Sequencing was performed with immunoSEQ multiplex PCR; in TCRdb, only in-frame clones are kept and a portion is missing. The table lists fewer than 350,000 clones, roughly 91% of them singletons. Sequencing used PBMCs or T cells enriched from blood (not recorded which). The receptors come from a woman aged 40 to 50 with acute COVID-19. Each CDR3 is given with its conserved first and last residue. The D gene is left open where the match is weak. Expanded clones get a size class; other rows say once, few or many, or leave the size out.

V: TRBV24-1; size: .; J: TRBJ1-4; D: .; CDR3: CATSEGGKKEKLFF; DNA: TGTGCCACCAGTGAAGGGGGAAAAAAAGAAAAACTGTTTTTT
V: TRBV4-3; size: .; J: TRBJ2-2; D: .; CDR3: CASSQDRAGGTGELFF; DNA: TGCGCCAGCAGCCAAGATCGGGCAGGGGGGACCGGGGAGCTGTTTTTT
V: TRBV7-9; size: .; J: TRBJ2-1; D: TRBD2; CDR3: CASSRTSGGEQFF; DNA: TGTGCCAGCAGCCGGACTAGCGGGGGGGAGCAGTTCTTC
V: TRBV9; size: .; J: TRBJ2-1; D: TRBD2; CDR3: CASSVELAGGYNEQFF; DNA: TGTGCCAGCAGCGTAGAATTAGCGGGAGGTTACAATGAGCAGTTCTTC
V: TRBV11-2; size: once; J: TRBJ1-3; D: .; CDR3: CASSDRGNTIYF; DNA: TGTGCCAGCAGCGACAGGGGAAACACCATATATTTT
V: TRBV19; size: .; J: TRBJ2-1; D: TRBD2; CDR3: CASSDPRGGDSPEQFF; DNA: TGTGCCAGTAGTGACCCGCGGGGGGGCGATAGTCCTGAGCAGTTCTTC
V: TRBV4-2; size: .; J: TRBJ1-1; D: .; CDR3: CASSQDPDRSSEAFF; DNA: TGTGCCAGCAGCCAAGATCCCGACAGATCATCTGAAGCTTTCTTT
V: TRBV6-5; size: .; J: TRBJ1-1; D: .; CDR3: CASSSGGADTEAFF; DNA: TGTGCCAGCAGTTCAGGCGGGGCGGACACTGAAGCTTTCTTT
V: TRBV5-6; size: .; J: TRBJ1-1; D: .; CDR3: CASSLNLGNTEAFF; DNA: TGTGCCAGCAGCCTGAACCTCGGGAACACTGAAGCTTTCTTT
V: TRBV5-6; size: .; J: TRBJ2-7; D: .; CDR3: CASSLVGGYRDEQYF; DNA: TGTGCCAGCAGCTTGGTCGGGGGTTATAGAGACGAGCAGTACTTC
V: TRBV20-1; size: .; J: TRBJ1-1; D: .; CDR3: CSASPTMAEAFF; DNA: TGCAGTGCTAGTCCGACTATGGCTGAAGCTTTCTTT
V: TRBV21-1; size: .; J: TRBJ2-1; D: .; CDR3: CASSDLIAHSDNEQFF; DNA: TGTGCCAGCAGCGATTTGATAGCCCATTCCGACAATGAGCAGTTCTTC
V: TRBV28; size: .; J: TRBJ2-5; D: .; CDR3: CASSRGQRQETQYF; DNA: TGTGCCAGCAGTAGAGGACAACGCCAAGAGACCCAGTACTTC
V: TRBV28; size: .; J: TRBJ1-2; D: TRBD1; CDR3: CASSPTGEVGYTF; DNA: TGTGCCAGCAGTCCGACAGGGGAAGTCGGCTACACCTTC
V: TRBV19; size: .; J: TRBJ2-1; D: TRBD2; CDR3: CASSITLAGGGEQFF; DNA: TGTGCCAGTAGTATAACCTTAGCGGGAGGGGGTGAGCAGTTCTTC